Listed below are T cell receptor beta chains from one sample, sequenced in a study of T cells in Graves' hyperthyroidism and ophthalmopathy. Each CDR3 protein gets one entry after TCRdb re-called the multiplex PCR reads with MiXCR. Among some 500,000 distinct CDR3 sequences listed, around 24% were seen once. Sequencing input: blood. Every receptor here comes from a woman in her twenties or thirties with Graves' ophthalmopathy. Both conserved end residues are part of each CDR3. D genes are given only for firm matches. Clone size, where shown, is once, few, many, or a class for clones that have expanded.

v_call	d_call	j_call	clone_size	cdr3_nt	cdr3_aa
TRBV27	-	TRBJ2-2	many	TGTGCCAGCATATCCAGGGTTACCGGGGAGCTGTTTTTT	CASISRVTGELFF
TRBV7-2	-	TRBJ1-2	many	TGTGCCAGCAGCCCCGTCGGGGGGAACTATGGCTACACCTTC	CASSPVGGNYGYTF
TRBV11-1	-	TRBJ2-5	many	TGTGCCAGCAGCTTAGGAACAGGGATGGGTCCTATAGAGACCCAGTACTTC	CASSLGTGMGPIETQYF
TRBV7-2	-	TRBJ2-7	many	TGTGCCAGCAGCTTTGATATGGGGCGCGAGCAGTACTTC	CASSFDMGREQYF
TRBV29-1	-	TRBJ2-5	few	TGCAGCGTCTCAGGGGATGGCGGGACCCAGTACTTC	CSVSGDGGTQYF
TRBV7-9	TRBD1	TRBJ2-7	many	TGTGCCAGCAGACCCGGACAGGGTTCGGGAGAGCAGTACTTC	CASRPGQGSGEQYF
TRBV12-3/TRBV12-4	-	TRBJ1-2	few	TGTGCCAGCAGTGAGACAGTTGGTGGCTATGGCTACACCTTC	CASSETVGGYGYTF
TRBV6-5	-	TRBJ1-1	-	TGTGCCAGCAGATACGGGGGATCAGGGCTTTACACTGAAGCTTTCTTT	CASRYGGSGLYTEAFF
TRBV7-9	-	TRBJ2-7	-	TGTGCCAGCAGCTCGACACCCGAGCAGTACTTC	CASSSTPEQYF
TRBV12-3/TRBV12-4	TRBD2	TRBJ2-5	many	TGTGCCAGCAGTTTACCGGGGGGGTTGCAAGAGACCCAGTACTTC	CASSLPGGLQETQYF
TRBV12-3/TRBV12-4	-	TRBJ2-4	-	TGTGCCAGCAGTTTTCGAGGTTTTGACAAAAACATTCAGTACTTC	CASSFRGFDKNIQYF
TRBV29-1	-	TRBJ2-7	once	TGCAGCATCCGGGACGGGTCCTACGAGCAGTACTTC	CSIRDGSYEQYF
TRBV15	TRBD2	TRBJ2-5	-	TGTGCCACCAGCGGTAGCGGGGGCCGAGAGACCCAGTACTTC	CATSGSGGRETQYF
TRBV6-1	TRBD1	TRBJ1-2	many	TGTGCCACCCACAGGGGAAGGAACTATGGCTACACCTTC	CATHRGRNYGYTF
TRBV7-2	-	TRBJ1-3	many	TGTGCCAGCACCTTGACTAGAGTAAACACCATATATTTT	CASTLTRVNTIYF
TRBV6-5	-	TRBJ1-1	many	TGTGCCAGCAGTTACTCAGGCCTAATGAACACTGAAGCTTTCTTT	CASSYSGLMNTEAFF
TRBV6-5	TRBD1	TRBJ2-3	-	TGTGCCAGCAGTTACCGACAGGGGGTACCCACAGATACGCAGTATTTT	CASSYRQGVPTDTQYF
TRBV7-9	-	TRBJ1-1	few	TGTGCCAGCAGCGAGCAGGGGCCCATGAACACTGAAGCTTTCTTT	CASSEQGPMNTEAFF
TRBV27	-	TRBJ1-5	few	TGTGCCAGCAGTTTAATTCAGGGAGCCGATCAGCCCCAGCATTTT	CASSLIQGADQPQHF
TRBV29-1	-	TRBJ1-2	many	TGCAGCGTCCTAAGACAGGCTTCTAACTATGGCTACACCTTC	CSVLRQASNYGYTF
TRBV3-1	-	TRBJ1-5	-	TGTGCCAGCAGCCAAGAGAATTACAGGGCTAGCAATCAGCCCCAGCATTTT	CASSQENYRASNQPQHF
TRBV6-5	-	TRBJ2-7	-	TGTGCCAGCAGTTACGGCAGGGGGAGGTACGAGCAGTACTTC	CASSYGRGRYEQYF
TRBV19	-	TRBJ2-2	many	TGTGCCAGTAGTACCAGGGTGGGGACCGGGGAGCTGTTTTTT	CASSTRVGTGELFF
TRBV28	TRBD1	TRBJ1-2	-	TGTGCCATACTACGGGCAGGGGGACGTGGCTACACCTTC	CAILRAGGRGYTF
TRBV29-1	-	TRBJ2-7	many	TGCAGCGTTAGAGTGACAGGTTTGACCGAGCAGTACTTC	CSVRVTGLTEQYF
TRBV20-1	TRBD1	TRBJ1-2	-	TGCAGTGCTCCCGGGACAGGGTCCGGCTACACCTTC	CSAPGTGSGYTF
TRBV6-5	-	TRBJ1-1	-	TGTGCCAGCAGTTACCCCTTAGGCACTGAAGCTTTCTTT	CASSYPLGTEAFF
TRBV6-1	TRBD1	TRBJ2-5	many	TGTGCCAGCAGTGAATTTGAAGGGGGCAGGGAGACCCAGTACTTC	CASSEFEGGRETQYF
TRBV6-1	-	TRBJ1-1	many	TGTGCCAGCAGCGTTGAAGCTTTCTTT	CASSVEAFF
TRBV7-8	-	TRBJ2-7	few	TGTGCCAGCAGCTCGCCGTCCCTCACCTCCTACGAGCAGTACTTC	CASSSPSLTSYEQYF
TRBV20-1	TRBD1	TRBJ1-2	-	TGCAGTGCTAGAGATCGATGGACAGGGGCAGGTGGCTACACCTTC	CSARDRWTGAGGYTF
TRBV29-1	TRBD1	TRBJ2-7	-	TGCAGCGTTGAGGGGAGGACAGGGGGCTACGAGCAGTACTTC	CSVEGRTGGYEQYF
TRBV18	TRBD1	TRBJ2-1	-	TGTGCCAGCTCACGGACAGGGGTCGGGAGATACAATGAGCAGTTCTTC	CASSRTGVGRYNEQFF
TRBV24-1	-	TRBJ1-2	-	TGTGCCACCAGTGAAGGGGTCCAGAACTATGGCTACACCTTC	CATSEGVQNYGYTF
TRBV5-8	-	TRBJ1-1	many	TGTGCCAGCAGGCTCATCTACACTGAAGCTTTCTTT	CASRLIYTEAFF
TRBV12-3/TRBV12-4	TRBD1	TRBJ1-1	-	TGTGCCAGCAGACAGCAGGGGGTAATGAACACTGAAGCTTTCTTT	CASRQQGVMNTEAFF
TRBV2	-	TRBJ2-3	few	TGTGCCAGCAGTGAAACCCTGGGACTCACAGATACGCAGTATTTT	CASSETLGLTDTQYF
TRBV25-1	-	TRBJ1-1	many	TGTGCCAGCAAGGCAGGCAACACTGAAGCTTTCTTT	CASKAGNTEAFF
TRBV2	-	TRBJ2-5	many	TGTGCCTGGACGGACATTGCGGGGGAGACCCAGTACTTC	CAWTDIAGETQYF
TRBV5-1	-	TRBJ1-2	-	TGCGCCAGCAGTCCAGGGGAGAACTATGGCTACACCTTC	CASSPGENYGYTF
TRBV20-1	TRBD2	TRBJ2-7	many	TGCAGTGCTAGAGATCAGGCTAGCGGCTACGAGCAGTACTTC	CSARDQASGYEQYF
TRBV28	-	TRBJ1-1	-	TGTGCCAGCAGTTCCGCAACCGGGACGGGAGACACTGAAGCTTTCTTT	CASSSATGTGDTEAFF
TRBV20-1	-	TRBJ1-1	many	TGCAGTGCTAGACAGACCAGGGTCACTGAAGCTTTCTTT	CSARQTRVTEAFF
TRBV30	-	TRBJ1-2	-	TGTGCCATGGACGGGACATTCTATGGCTACACCTTC	CAMDGTFYGYTF
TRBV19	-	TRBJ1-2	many	TGTGCCAGTAGTATCCGGGGGGAACGAGGCTACACCTTC	CASSIRGERGYTF
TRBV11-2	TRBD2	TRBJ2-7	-	TGTGCCAGCAGCCCCATCAGCGGGAGCGGCCACGAGCAGTACTTC	CASSPISGSGHEQYF
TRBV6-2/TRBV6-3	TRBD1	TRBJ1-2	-	TGTGCCAGCAGCCGGACAGGGAGAGGAGGCTACACCTTC	CASSRTGRGGYTF
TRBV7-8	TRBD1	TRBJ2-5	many	TGTGCCAGCAGCTTAGCGACAGGGGAGACCCAGTACTTC	CASSLATGETQYF
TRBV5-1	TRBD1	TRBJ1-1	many	TGCGCCAGCAGTCCTACAGGGGGTACAACTGAAGCTTTCTTT	CASSPTGGTTEAFF
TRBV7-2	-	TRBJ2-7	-	TGTGCCAGCAGCCGACAGTACTCCTACGAGCAGTACTTC	CASSRQYSYEQYF
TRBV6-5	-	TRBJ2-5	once	TGTGCCAGCAGTTACTCAGGTCAGGGTCCGGAGACCCAGTACTTC	CASSYSGQGPETQYF
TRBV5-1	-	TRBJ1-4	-	TGCGCCAGCAGCTTGGACGGAGAAGAAAAACTGTTTTTT	CASSLDGEEKLFF
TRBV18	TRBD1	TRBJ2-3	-	TGTGCCAGCTCACCTCTACAGGGGGTAGGCGATACGCAGTATTTT	CASSPLQGVGDTQYF
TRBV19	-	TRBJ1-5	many	TGTGCCAGTAGTATACCGCCTTGGGGTCAGCCCCAGCATTTT	CASSIPPWGQPQHF